Listed here are 2 T cell receptor beta chains from one sample, sequenced in a study of response to subunit inactivated influenza vaccine. TCRdb recomputed calls from the RT-PCR reads with MiXCR, one row per CDR3 protein. The data hold about 160,000 distinct CDR3 sequences, with around 10% observed a single time. The sample consisted of CD8+ T cells sorted from PBMCs, taken roughly 24 months after vaccination. The receptors were sampled from a man between 50 and 75 years old who received an inactivated influenza vaccine.

The sample holds a few counts of this clonotype. V is TRBV14 and J is TRBJ1-1; D unclear. Trimming removed 0 bases at V and 0 bases at J, with 17 bases between. Germline values: CDR1 SGHDN, CDR2 FVKESK. CDR3 length: 18 amino acids. The CDR3 loop is CASSQDWAGPMMNTEAFF. In DNA, the CDR3 is TGTGCCAGCAGCCAAGACTGGGCAGGACCTATGATGAACACTGAAGCTTTCTTT.

The table lists this clonotype with a few counts. V gene TRBV7-9 combines with J gene TRBJ2-3, with D possibly TRBD2 on 6 matching bases. Between the trimmed V and J ends, which lost 5 bases and 0 bases, there was a span of 18 bases. The CDR3 is 17 amino acids. Per the germline V gene, CDR1 is SEHNR and CDR2 is FQNEAQ (reference sequence). For the CDR3, the DNA is TGTGCCAGCAGCCCACGGCCGACTAGGTCTAGCACAGATACGCAGTATTTT. Its translation is CASSPRPTRSSTDTQYF.